Following are 19 T cell receptor beta chains from one sample sequenced in a study of blood T cells in healthy people across ages (dated by TCRdb to about 2015). Libraries were constructed by 5' RACE. Instrument used: Illumina HiSeq 2500. The second PCR ran for roughly 6 to 11 cycles and used a J-beta primer mix along with a sample-barcoded 5' primer. The public sequencing data were trimmed at Q25 with fastp and processed into clonotypes with MiXCR by TCRdb, which kept only in-frame beta chains. Each entry is one CDR3 protein sequence, shown with its most common DNA and genes. The sample includes around 780,000 distinct CDR3 sequences, with approximately 60% observed a single time. Roughly 25% of the sample is in the top ten clones. The sequenced sample was blood. Receptors originate from a man aged 40-50 years in good health.

The chain couples TRBV20-1 to TRBJ2-4, with D possibly TRBD2 on 5 matching bases. V was shortened by 0 bases and J by 1 base, with 13 bases between the two germline ends. CDR1 DFQATT and CDR2 SNEGSKA come from the germline V gene (reference sequence). This CDR3 contains 16 residues. The CDR3: CSARELLEVAKNIQYF. The CDR3 DNA sequence: TGCAGTGCTAGAGAACTACTAGAGGTGGCCAAAAACATTCAGTACTTC.

This clonotype is a singleton in its sample. The V call is TRBV19, the J call TRBJ2-7, with a possible D match to TRBD2 (6 bases). The length of the CDR3 is 16 residues. Germline-derived CDR1 and CDR2 are LNHDA and SQIVND (reference sequence). Trimming took 5 bases from V and 1 from J, leaving 18 bases between them. For the CDR3, the DNA is TGTGCCAGTAGTGTGAGGGGCGGGAAGGCGTCCTACGAGCAGTACTTC. Its translation: CASSVRGGKASYEQYF. Based on the CDR3 plus reference TRBV19 and TRBJ2-7, the full variable domain is DGGITQSPKYLFRKEGQNVTLSCEQNLNHDAMYWYRQDPGQGLRLIYYSQIVNDFQKGDIAEGYSVSREKKESFPLTVTSAQKNPTAFYLCASSVRGGKASYEQYFGPGTRLTVT.

The chain employs TRBV9 and TRBJ2-1; tentative D call: TRBD2 (5 bases). CDR1 SGDLS and CDR2 YYNGEE come from the germline V gene. V was trimmed by 3 bases and J by 2 bases, leaving 9 bases between them. The CDR3 consists of 14 residues. CDR3 sequence: CASSARGTYNEQFF. The CDR3 nucleotides are TGTGCCAGCAGCGCCCGGGGAACCTACAATGAGCAGTTCTTC.

The gene calls are TRBV12-3 or TRBV12-4 and TRBJ2-4, with 10 bases identical to TRBD1. The DNA end is more similar to TRBJ2-7, so the J call may be wrong. CDR3 length equals 15 residues. The CDR3 loop reads CASMPGQGSGGEQYF. The CDR3 DNA reads as TGTGCCAGCATGCCGGGACAGGGGTCTGGGGGCGAGCAGTACTTC.

This clonotype was picked up a small number of times. V gene TRBV7-2 combines with J gene TRBJ2-5, with 8 bases aligning to TRBD1. This CDR3 comprises 15 residues. Per germline, CDR1 SGHTA and CDR2 FQGNSA. The V and J ends lost 4 bases and 2 bases, in that order; junction bases with no gene match: 6. CDR3 DNA: TGTGCCAGCAGCTGGACAAACAGGGGGCAAGAGACCCAGTACTTC. This codes for CASSWTNRGQETQYF.

In this sample, this clonotype turned up once. The chain combines TRBV29-1 with TRBJ2-7; a possible D gene is TRBD1 (6 bases). With the DNA end fitting TRBJ2-5 better, the J assignment may be wrong. Germline CDR1 SQVTM, CDR2 ANQGSEA. The CDR3 spans 13 residues. The CDR3 region has the DNA TGCAGCGAATCCCAGGGGACCGTAGAGACCCAGTACTTC. This codes for CSESQGTVETQYF.

This clonotype was detected a few times. CDR3 amino acids: CASSWRTQLGGTQYF. CDR3 nucleotides: TGTGCCAGCAGCTGGCGGACTCAACTGGGAGGGACCCAGTACTTC. The rearrangement joins TRBV7-8 to TRBJ2-5; D perhaps matches TRBD2 (6 bases). Trimming cost V 4 bases and J 7 bases, with 19 bases left between them. The CDR3 consists of 15 residues. Germline assignment: CDR1 SGHVS and CDR2 FQNEAQ.

The table lists this clonotype with a few counts. CDR3: CASSQATGALETQYF. CDR3 coding DNA: TGTGCCAGCAGCCAAGCTACGGGGGCCTTGGAGACCCAGTACTTC. J is TRBJ2-5 and V is TRBV3-1, with D possibly being TRBD1 or TRBD2 (6 bases each). There are 15 residues in the CDR3. Trimming took off 1 base at V and 5 bases at J, with 14 bases between the two ends. Germline V gene data show CDR1 as LGHDT and CDR2 as YNNKEL (reference sequence).

This chain joins TRBV28 and TRBJ2-1; 7 positions agree with TRBD1. Germline V lookup: CDR1 MDHEN, CDR2 SYDVKM. The CDR3 loop spans 19 amino acids. J lost 1 base, V lost 8 bases, and 20 bases had no gene match. CDR3: CASLRDVSKGTESYNEQFF. DNA for the CDR3: TGTGCCAGCCTACGGGACGTCAGTAAAGGGACAGAATCCTACAATGAGCAGTTCTTC.

The chain couples TRBV27 to TRBJ2-7; perhaps TRBD1 as D (6 bases). The ends were cut back, 3 bases at V and 3 bases at J, with 9 bases in the middle. The germline CDR1 and CDR2 sequences are MNHEY and SMNVEV (reference sequence). The CDR3 consists of 13 residues. This CDR3 reads CASSFRGGYEQYF. DNA of the CDR3: TGTGCCAGCAGTTTTCGAGGGGGCTACGAGCAGTACTTC.

The chain employs TRBV7-6 and TRBJ1-4; the D is unclear. Trimming removed 2 bases at V and 7 bases at J, with 20 bases between. Germline V gene sequence: CDR1 SGHVS, CDR2 FNYEAQ. The CDR3 consists of 17 residues. The CDR3 DNA reads TGTGCCAGCAGCTTAACCCCGACTGGGAAGCGAATTGAAAAACTGTTTTTT. Translating gives CASSLTPTGKRIEKLFF.

This chain connects TRBV7-9 to TRBJ2-7; perhaps D is TRBD1 or TRBD2 (5 bases each). CDR1 and CDR2 (germline): SEHNR, FQNEAQ (reference sequence). Trimming removed 7 bases at V and 0 bases at J, with 16 bases between. This CDR3 is built from 15 residues. In nucleotides, the CDR3 is TGTGCCAGCACCACGGGGCAGACTTACTCCTACGAGCAGTACTTC. Protein: CASTTGQTYSYEQYF.

This clonotype showed up just a few times. The genes are TRBV7-2 and TRBJ1-4; no reliable D call. From germline, CDR1 is SGHTA and CDR2 FQGNSA. V dropped 5 bases and J dropped 4 bases, with 14 bases sitting between them. The CDR3 has 15 residues. The chain's CDR3 is CASSPDGWFNEKLFF. The CDR3 DNA sequence: TGTGCCAGCAGCCCGGACGGATGGTTTAATGAAAAACTGTTTTTT.

Points on this clonotype: One end of the junction fails to match germline, which may point to a read error. The chain carries TRBV20-1 and TRBJ2-1, with 11 bases identical to TRBD2. The CDR3 consists of 15 residues. Germline V gene sequence: CDR1 DFQATT, CDR2 SNEGSKA (reference sequence). The CDR3 protein is CNARALAGEVNEQFF. The CDR3 bases are TGCAATGCTAGAGCACTAGCGGGAGAGGTTAATGAGCAGTTCTTC.

The chain joins TRBV12-3 or TRBV12-4 to TRBJ2-7; tentatively, D is TRBD2 (6 bases). V shed 2 bases and J shed 5 bases, with 10 bases lying between them. The CDR3 loop spans 13 amino acids. The CDR3 DNA reads TGTGCCAGCAGTTTAAGGAGGGTCAACGAGCAGTACTTC. Protein product: CASSLRRVNEQYF.

The chain links TRBV6-6 to TRBJ2-1; 13 bases are a match to TRBD2. V lost 5 bases, J lost 12 bases, and 10 bases stayed unmatched. Germline lookup yields CDR1 MNHNY and CDR2 SVGAGI (reference sequence). This CDR3 region has 15 residues. This CDR3 reads CASSRGTSGKRAQFF. In DNA form, the CDR3 reads TGTGCCAGCAGTCGCGGGACTAGCGGGAAGCGGGCGCAGTTCTTC.

J is TRBJ1-1 and V is TRBV12-3 or TRBV12-4; no clear D gene. The CDR3 is 11 residues long. V was shortened by 3 bases and J by 11 bases, with 10 bases between the two germline ends. The CDR3 loop is CASSFLGAAFF. In DNA form, the CDR3 reads TGTGCCAGCAGTTTTCTCGGAGCGGCTTTCTTT.

The V gene is TRBV5-1, the J gene TRBJ1-5; TRBD1 matches 8 bases. This CDR3 is built from 14 residues. Germline CDR1 is SGHRS and CDR2 is YFSETQ. J lost 5 bases, V lost 4 bases, and 5 bases had no gene match. CDR3 nucleotides: TGCGCCAGCAGCCCCAGGGGGCCAGATCAGCCCCAGCATTTT. This translates into CASSPRGPDQPQHF.

This chain uses TRBV3-1 with TRBJ1-1; D gene unclear. Germline values: CDR1 LGHDT, CDR2 YNNKEL (reference sequence). Between the trimmed V and J ends, which lost 2 bases and 0 bases, there was a span of 7 bases. The CDR3 consists of 14 residues. CDR3 sequence: CASSQQVMNTEAFF. CDR3 DNA: TGTGCCAGCAGCCAACAAGTCATGAACACTGAAGCTTTCTTT.